This entry describes one TCR beta chain. Trimming took 0 bases from V and 3 from J, leaving 20 bases between them. CDR1 KGHSH and CDR2 LQKENI come from the germline V gene. CDR3 size: 18 residues. Method: immunoSEQ multiplex PCR; TCRdb's copy keeps in-frame clones and lacks some. The table has about 130,000 clones, more than 85% seen once; the top ten hold 1.5% to 2%. The entry originates in a study of control samples from healthy donors and cancer patients. The chain employs TRBV18 and TRBJ1-1, with TRBD1 as a possible D gene (5 bases). The receptor comes from a man aged 18 to 29 in good health. The sequencing input was blood. Written as DNA, the CDR3 is TGTGCCAGCTCACCACCGGGGCCGGGGCACGGGGGGGACACTGAAGCTTTCTTT. Protein sequence: CASSPPGPGHGGDTEAFF.